What follows describes a single T cell receptor (beta chain). Its specificity is unknown. Germline-derived CDR1 and CDR2 are SGHKS and YYEKEE (reference sequence). The ends were cut back, 0 bases at V and 0 bases at J, with 13 bases in the middle. The CDR3 is 17 amino acids. This sample was included in a study of T cell responses to AZD1222 COVID-19 vaccine. Profiled with immunoSEQ multiplex PCR; TCRdb holds only in-frame clones, not every one. The sample includes under 150,000 clones, around nine tenths of them seen just once. Whole-study results and caveats: Clonal diversity may have been underestimated in mostly white British donors. Spike regions recognized by vaccine-associated CD4 TCRs spanned the protein, led by 160-218 and 743-854. As reported, nearly half of all spike-specific TCRs target variant regions that are unmutated. Baseline testing showed seropositivity in only six AZD1222 recipients.

This TCR derives from an adult in good health. The chain couples TRBV5-5 to TRBJ1-3, with D unresolved. Source: peripheral blood, taken on day 0 of AZD1222 vaccination. The CDR3 nucleotides are TGTGCCAGCAGCTTGGTTAGCCTCCTGAGCTCTGGAAACACCATATATTTT. Its translation is CASSLVSLLSSGNTIYF.